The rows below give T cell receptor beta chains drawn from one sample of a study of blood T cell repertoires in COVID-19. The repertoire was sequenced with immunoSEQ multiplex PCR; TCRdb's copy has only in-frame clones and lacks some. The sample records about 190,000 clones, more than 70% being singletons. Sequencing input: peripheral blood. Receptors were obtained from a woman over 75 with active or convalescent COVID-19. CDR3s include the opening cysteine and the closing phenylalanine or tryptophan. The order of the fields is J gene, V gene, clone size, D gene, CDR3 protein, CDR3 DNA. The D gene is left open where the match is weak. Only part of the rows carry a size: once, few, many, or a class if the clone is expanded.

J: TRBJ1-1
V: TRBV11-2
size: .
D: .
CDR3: CASSTGFSTEAFF
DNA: TGTGCCAGCAGTACAGGGTTTTCAACTGAAGCTTTCTTT

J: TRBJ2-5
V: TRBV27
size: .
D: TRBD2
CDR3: CASAPLAGGNQETQYF
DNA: TGTGCCAGCGCCCCGCTAGCGGGGGGGAACCAAGAGACCCAGTACTTC

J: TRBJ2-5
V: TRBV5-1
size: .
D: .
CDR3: CASRGGGDQETQYF
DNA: TGCGCCAGCAGAGGTGGGGGCGACCAAGAGACCCAGTACTTC

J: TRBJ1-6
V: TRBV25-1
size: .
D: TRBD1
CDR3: CASSLTGRTPLHF
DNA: TGTGCCAGCAGCTTGACAGGGCGGACACCCCTCCACTTT

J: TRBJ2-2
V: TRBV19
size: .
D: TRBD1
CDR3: CASSGDRRSPNTGELFF
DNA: TGTGCCAGTAGTGGGGACAGAAGGTCACCGAACACCGGGGAGCTGTTTTTT

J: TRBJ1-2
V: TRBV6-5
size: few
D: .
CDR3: CASSYGAGNYGYTF
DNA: TGTGCCAGCAGTTACGGTGCAGGGAACTATGGCTACACCTTC

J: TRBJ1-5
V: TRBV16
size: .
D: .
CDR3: CASNRQGNQPQHF
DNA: TGTGCCAGCAACCGACAGGGCAATCAGCCCCAGCATTTT

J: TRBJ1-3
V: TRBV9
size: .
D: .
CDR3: CASSVGSGTSGNTIYF
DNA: TGTGCCAGCAGCGTAGGATCAGGAACTTCTGGAAACACCATATATTTT

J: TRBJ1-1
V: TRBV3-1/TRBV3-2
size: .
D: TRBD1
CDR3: CASSQVGGNTEAFF
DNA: TGTGCCAGCAGCCAAGTAGGGGGCAACACTGAAGCTTTCTTT

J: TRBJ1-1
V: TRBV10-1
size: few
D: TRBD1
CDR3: CASSGDPDRVRATEAFF
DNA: TGCGCCAGCAGTGGGGATCCGGACAGGGTAAGGGCCACTGAAGCTTTCTTT

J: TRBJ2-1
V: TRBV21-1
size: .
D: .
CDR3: CASSKGGYLGLNEQFF
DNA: TGTGCCAGCAGCAAAGGAGGCTACTTAGGATTGAATGAGCAGTTCTTC

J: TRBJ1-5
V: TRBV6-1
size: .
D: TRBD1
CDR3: CASSEDRGYSNQPQHF
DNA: TGTGCCAGCAGTGAAGACAGGGGATATAGCAATCAGCCCCAGCATTTT

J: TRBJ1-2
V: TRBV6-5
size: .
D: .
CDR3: CASSYSITGANYGYTF
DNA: TGTGCCAGCAGTTACTCGATTACAGGAGCTAACTATGGCTACACCTTC

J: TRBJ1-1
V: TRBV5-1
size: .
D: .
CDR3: CASSLNQGNTEAFF
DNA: TGCGCCAGCAGCCTGAACCAGGGGAACACTGAAGCTTTCTTT

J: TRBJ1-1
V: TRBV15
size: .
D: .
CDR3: CATSSDTRDTEAFF
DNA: TGTGCCACCAGCAGTGATACCCGGGACACTGAAGCTTTCTTT

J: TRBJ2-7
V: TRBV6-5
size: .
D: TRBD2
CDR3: CATSLAGAPYEQYF
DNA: TGTGCCACGTCGCTAGCGGGGGCCCCCTACGAGCAGTACTTC

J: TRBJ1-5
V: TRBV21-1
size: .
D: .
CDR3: CASSKGAGLGYSNQPQHF
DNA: TGTGCCAGCAGCAAAGGGGCAGGGTTGGGGTATAGCAATCAGCCCCAGCATTTT

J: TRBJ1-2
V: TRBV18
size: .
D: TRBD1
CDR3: CASSPSGQGNYGYTF
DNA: TGTGCCAGCTCACCATCGGGACAGGGAAACTATGGCTACACCTTC

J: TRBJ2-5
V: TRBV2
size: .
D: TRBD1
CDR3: CASSEEGAGGLKTQYF
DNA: TGTGCCAGCAGTGAAGAGGGGGCAGGGGGCCTGAAGACCCAGTACTTC

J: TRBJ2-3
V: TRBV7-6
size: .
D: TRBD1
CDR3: CASSLPSGQGTDTQYF
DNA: TGTGCCAGCAGCTTACCCTCGGGACAGGGCACAGATACGCAGTATTTT

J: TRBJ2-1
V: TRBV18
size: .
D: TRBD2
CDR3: CASSPPGLADRGEQFF
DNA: TGTGCCAGCTCACCACCGGGACTAGCGGACCGTGGTGAGCAGTTCTTC

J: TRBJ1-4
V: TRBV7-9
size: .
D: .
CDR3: CASSLGWPTNEKLFF
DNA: TGTGCCAGCAGCTTAGGATGGCCAACTAATGAAAAACTGTTTTTT

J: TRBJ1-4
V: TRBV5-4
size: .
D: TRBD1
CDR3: CASSPGTAATNEKLFF
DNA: TGTGCCAGCAGCCCCGGGACAGCCGCAACTAATGAAAAACTGTTTTTT

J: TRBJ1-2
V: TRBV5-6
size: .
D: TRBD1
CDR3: CASSYYGTDQGGYTF
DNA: TGTGCCAGCAGCTATTACGGGACAGACCAGGGTGGCTACACCTTC

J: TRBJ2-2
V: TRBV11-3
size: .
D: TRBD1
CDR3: CASSSTSRQGAGELFF
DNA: TGTGCCAGCAGCTCCACATCGAGACAGGGGGCCGGGGAGCTGTTTTTT

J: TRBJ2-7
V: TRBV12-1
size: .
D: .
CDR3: CASRFRQAVCF
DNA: TGTGCCAGCAGGTTTAGGCAGGCAGTGTGCTTC

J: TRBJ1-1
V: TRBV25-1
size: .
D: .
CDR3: CASSEPGSGNTEAFF
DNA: TGTGCCAGCAGTGAGCCCGGGTCGGGAAACACTGAAGCTTTCTTT

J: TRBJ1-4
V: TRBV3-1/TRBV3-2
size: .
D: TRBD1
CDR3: CASSTRDRNEKLFF
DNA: TGTGCCAGCAGCACACGGGACAGGAATGAAAAACTGTTTTTT

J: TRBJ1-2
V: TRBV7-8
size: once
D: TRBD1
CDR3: CASSPSGQAVSYGYTF
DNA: TGTGCCAGCAGCCCGTCGGGACAGGCCGTTTCCTATGGCTACACCTTC

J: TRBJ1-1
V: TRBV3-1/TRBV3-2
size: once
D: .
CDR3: CASSPRQGSDEAFF
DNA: TGTGCCAGCAGCCCCCGCCAGGGAAGTGATGAAGCTTTCTTT

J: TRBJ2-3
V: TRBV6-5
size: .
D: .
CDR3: CASSYSRATDTQYF
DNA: TGTGCCAGCAGTTACTCGAGAGCTACAGATACGCAGTATTTT

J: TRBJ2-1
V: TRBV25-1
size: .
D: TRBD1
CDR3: CASSRPGQGLYEQFF
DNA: TGTGCCAGCAGCCGCCCCGGACAGGGTCTCTATGAGCAGTTCTTC

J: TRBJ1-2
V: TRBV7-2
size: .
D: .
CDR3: CASSLASGDFYGYTF
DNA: TGTGCCAGCAGCTTAGCTTCCGGGGATTTCTATGGCTACACCTTC

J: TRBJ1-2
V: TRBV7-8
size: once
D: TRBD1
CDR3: CASSRDRGDYGYTF
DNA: TGTGCCAGCAGCCGGGACAGGGGAGACTATGGCTACACCTTC

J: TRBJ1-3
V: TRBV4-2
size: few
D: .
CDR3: CASSQDRTGNTIYF
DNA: TGTGCCAGCAGCCAAGACAGGACTGGAAACACCATATATTTT

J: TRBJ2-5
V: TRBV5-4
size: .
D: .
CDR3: CASTLGGGSQETQYF
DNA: TGTGCCAGCACCCTAGGGGGGGGCAGCCAAGAGACCCAGTACTTC

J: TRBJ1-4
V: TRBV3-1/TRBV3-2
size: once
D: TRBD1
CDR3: CASSIRQGEKLFF
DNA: TGTGCCAGCAGCATAAGACAGGGCGAAAAACTGTTTTTT

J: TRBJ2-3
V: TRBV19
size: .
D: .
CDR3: CASSINQRSDTQYF
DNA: TGTGCCAGTAGTATAAACCAGCGGTCGGATACGCAGTATTTT